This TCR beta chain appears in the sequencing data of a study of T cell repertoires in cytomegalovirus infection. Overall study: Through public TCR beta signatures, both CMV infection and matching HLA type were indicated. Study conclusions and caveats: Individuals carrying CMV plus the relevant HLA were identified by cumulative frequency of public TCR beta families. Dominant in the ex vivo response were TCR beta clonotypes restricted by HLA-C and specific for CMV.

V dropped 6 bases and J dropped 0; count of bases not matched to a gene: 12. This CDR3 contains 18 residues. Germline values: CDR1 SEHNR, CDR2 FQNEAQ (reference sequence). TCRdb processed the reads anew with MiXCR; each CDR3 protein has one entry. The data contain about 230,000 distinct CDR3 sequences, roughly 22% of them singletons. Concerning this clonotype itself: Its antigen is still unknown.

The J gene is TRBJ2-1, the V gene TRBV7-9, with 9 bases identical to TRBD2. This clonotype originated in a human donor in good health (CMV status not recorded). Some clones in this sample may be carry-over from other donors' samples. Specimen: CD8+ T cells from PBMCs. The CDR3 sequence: CASRSSSGNKSSYNEQFF. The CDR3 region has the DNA TGTGCCAGCAGGTCTTCTAGCGGGAATAAGAGCTCCTACAATGAGCAGTTCTTC. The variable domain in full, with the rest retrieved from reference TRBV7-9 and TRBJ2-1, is DTGVSQNPRHKITKRGQNVTFRCDPISEHNRLYWYRQTLGQGPEFLTYFQNEAQLEKSRLLSDRFSAERPKGSFSTLEIQRTEQGDSAMYLCASRSSSGNKSSYNEQFFGPGTRLTVL.